One and the same sample provided the 22 T cell receptor beta chains below, sequenced in a study of regulatory T cells in long-lasting Graves disease. Time point denoted: newly diagnosed GD, antithyroid drugs for less than 3 months. RNA from PBMCs was the source of the TCR library. Relying on iRepertoire HTBI primers and Arm-PCR of CDR3 regions, the team built TCR beta libraries. TCRdb independently ran MiXCR on the multiplex PCR reads; one entry per CDR3 protein. The data hold roughly 530,000 distinct CDR3 sequences, with about 16% observed a single time. These sequences were also reported in another study, on T cells in Graves' hyperthyroidism and ophthalmopathy.

Here the sequenced sample was peripheral blood mononuclear cells (PBMCs), taken at new diagnosis, from a patient treated with antithyroid drugs. The receptors derive from a woman aged 35-60 years with Graves disease.

There are a few counts of this clonotype. Here the CDR3 DNA reads TGTGCCAGCAGCCAGCAGGGGTATCAGCCCCAGCATTTT. Amino acid sequence: CASSQQGYQPQHF. This chain joins TRBV5-6 and TRBJ1-5; perhaps TRBD1 as D (6 bases). Germline-derived CDR1 and CDR2 are SGHDT and YYEEEE. V lost 4 bases and J lost 5, with 10 bases in between. The CDR3 consists of 13 residues.

This clonotype was detected many times. The rearrangement links TRBV7-2 to TRBJ2-2; perhaps TRBD1 as D (6 bases). V dropped 5 bases and J dropped 6 bases, with 10 bases sitting between them. Per the germline V gene, CDR1 is SGHTA and CDR2 is FQGNSA. This CDR3 has 13 amino acids. In nucleotides, the CDR3 is TGTGCCAGCAGCCATGACAGGTCCGGGGAGCTGTTTTTT. This translates into CASSHDRSGELFF.

The chain recombines TRBV19 with TRBJ2-6; 10 bases are shared with TRBD1. Trimming removed 4 bases from V and 6 bases from J; junction bases left unmatched: 3. Per germline, CDR1 LNHDA and CDR2 SQIVND (reference sequence). This CDR3 contains 15 residues. The CDR3 reads CASSRQGATANVLTF. CDR3 coding DNA: TGTGCCAGTAGTAGACAGGGGGCGACGGCCAACGTCCTGACTTTC.

This chain uses TRBV28 with TRBJ1-1; the match to TRBD1 covers 11 bases. Germline assignment: CDR1 MDHEN and CDR2 SYDVKM. The CDR3 runs to 15 residues. With V trimmed by 0 bases and J by 4 bases, 1 base remained unmatched. This chain's CDR3 is CASSLWDRGPTEAFF. The DNA of the CDR3 is TGTGCCAGCAGTTTATGGGACAGGGGGCCCACTGAAGCTTTCTTT.

This clonotype appeared many times. This rearrangement joins TRBV12-3 or TRBV12-4 to TRBJ1-2; 10 bases line up with TRBD1. After removal of 4 bases from V and 2 bases from J, the junction contained 1 base not matched to a gene. The CDR3 runs to 14 residues. The CDR3 is CASSWGQGNYGYTF. Here the CDR3 DNA reads TGTGCCAGCAGTTGGGGACAGGGGAACTATGGCTACACCTTC.

This clonotype was found once. The rearrangement links TRBV30 to TRBJ2-7, with D hard to call. Trimming cost V 1 base and J 6 bases, with 13 bases left between them. Looked up from germline, CDR1 is GTSNPN and CDR2 is SVGIG (reference sequence). This CDR3 contains 13 residues. The CDR3, as DNA: TGTGCCTGGAGTGAACTGAGCCTGGGCGAGCAGTACTTC. Translated, it gives CAWSELSLGEQYF.

In this sample, this clonotype turned up many times. The chain combines TRBV20-1 with TRBJ1-2; perhaps TRBD1 as D (5 bases). The length of the CDR3 is 14 residues. Germline-derived CDR1 and CDR2 are DFQATT and SNEGSKA (reference sequence). Trimming removed 3 bases at V and 1 base at J, with 12 bases between. This chain's CDR3 is CSARAHGGNYGYTF. The CDR3 DNA reads as TGCAGTGCTAGGGCCCATGGGGGTAACTATGGCTACACCTTC.

This clonotype was picked up a small number of times. The chain couples TRBV25-1 to TRBJ1-2; maybe TRBD1 (5 bases). The CDR3 spans 16 residues. Germline CDR1 and CDR2: MGHDK and SYGVNS. Deletions cut 3 bases from V and 4 bases from J, with 18 bases between. The CDR3: CASSESGTREGYGYTF. CDR3 nucleotides: TGTGCCAGCAGTGAGTCGGGCACCAGGGAGGGCTATGGCTACACCTTC.

This clonotype appeared a few times. This rearrangement joins TRBV29-1 to TRBJ2-2; no definite D call. Germline V gives CDR1 SQVTM, CDR2 ANQGSEA. Trimming shortened V by 2 bases and J by 3 bases, and 13 bases separated the two germline ends. CDR3 length equals 15 residues. The CDR3 loop reads CSVETSGEDTGELFF. In DNA, the CDR3 is TGCAGCGTTGAAACCTCTGGAGAAGACACCGGGGAGCTGTTTTTT.

This clonotype was observed many times. This rearrangement joins TRBV5-1 to TRBJ2-2; the D gene could be TRBD1 or TRBD2 (6 bases each). Germline CDR1 SGHRS, CDR2 YFSETQ. V gave up 0 bases and J gave up 3 bases, with 9 bases separating them. The length of the CDR3 is 15 residues. In nucleotides, the CDR3 is TGCGCCAGCAGCTTGGTGGGGGGCGACACCGGGGAGCTGTTTTTT. This translates into CASSLVGGDTGELFF. The whole variable domain, filled in from reference TRBV5-1 and TRBJ2-2, reads KAGVTQTPRYLIKTRGQQVTLSCSPISGHRSVSWYQQTPGQGLQFLFEYFSETQRNKGNFPGRFSGRQFSNSRSEMNVSTLELGDSALYLCASSLVGGDTGELFFGEGSRLTVL.

This clonotype was found many times. The rearrangement joins TRBV6-1 to TRBJ2-5; weak D call: TRBD2 (5 bases). With 7 bases removed from V and 5 bases from J, the gap between germline ends came to 14 bases. From germline, CDR1 is MNHNS and CDR2 SASEGT. The CDR3 extends over 13 amino acids. CDR3 residues: CASTYGGSETQYF. DNA for the CDR3: TGTGCCAGCACCTACGGAGGCTCGGAGACCCAGTACTTC.

This clonotype was seen at least ten times. The germline gene is not matched at one end of the junction; a read error may be the cause. This chain links TRBV5-1 with TRBJ2-7, with D maybe TRBD1 (5 bases). This CDR3 has 13 amino acids. The V gene's germline CDR1 is SGHRS and CDR2 YFSETQ. As DNA, the CDR3 is TGTGCCAGCTCGTTGGCAGGGTCCTACGAGCAGTACTTC. Its protein product is CASSLAGSYEQYF. The full variable domain, completed using reference TRBV5-1 and TRBJ2-7, is KAGVTQTPRYLIKTRGQQVTLSCSPISGHRSVSWYQQTPGQGLQFLFEYFSETQRNKGNFPGRFSGRQFSNSRSEMNVSTLELGDSALYLCASSLAGSYEQYFGPGTRLTVT.

The chain combines TRBV5-4 with TRBJ1-2, with 8 nucleotides matching TRBD1. The trim removed 4 bases at V and 7 bases at J, leaving 9 bases unmatched. CDR1 is SGHNT and CDR2 is YYREEE in the germline V gene (reference sequence). The CDR3 extends over 14 amino acids. The DNA of the CDR3 is TGTGCCAGCAGCCCCCAACAGGGGGGCATTGGCTACACCTTC. This sequence encodes CASSPQQGGIGYTF. Full variable domain (missing parts from reference TRBV5-4 and TRBJ1-2): ETGVTQSPTHLIKTRGQQVTLRCSSQSGHNTVSWYQQALGQGPQFIFQYYREEENGRGNFPPRFSGLQFPNYSSELNVNALELDDSALYLCASSPQQGGIGYTFGSGTRLTVV.

This clonotype was recorded a few times. V is TRBV4-1 and J is TRBJ2-5; D gene ambiguous. Trimming cost V 4 bases and J 5 bases, with 11 bases left between them. CDR1 is MGHRA and CDR2 is YSYEKL in the germline V gene. This CDR3 spans 13 amino acids. The CDR3, as DNA: TGCGCCAGCAGCCCCCTCATATCCGAGACCCAGTACTTC. As protein: CASSPLISETQYF.

The rearrangement joins TRBV7-2 to TRBJ2-2; 8 nucleotides agree with TRBD2. This CDR3 region has 17 residues. V shed 0 bases and J 1 base; nucleotides not matched to a gene: 4. Germline V gene sequence: CDR1 SGHTA, CDR2 FQGNSA. CDR3 loop: CASSLAGLAGNTGELFF. CDR3 in DNA: TGTGCCAGCAGCTTAGCTGGGCTAGCGGGGAACACCGGGGAGCTGTTTTTT. Complete variable domain (other parts from reference TRBV7-2 and TRBJ2-2): GAGVSQSPSNKVTEKGKDVELRCDPISGHTALYWYRQSLGQGLEFLIYFQGNSAPDKSGLPSDRFSAERTGGSVSTLTIQRTQQEDSAVYLCASSLAGLAGNTGELFFGEGSRLTVL.

This clonotype was seen ten or more times. This chain links TRBV7-9 with TRBJ2-4; 9 bases line up with TRBD1. With 5 bases clipped from V and 7 bases from J, the junction kept 9 bases outside the gene matches. There are 15 residues in the CDR3. CDR1 is SEHNR, CDR2 FQNEAQ, per germline (reference sequence). CDR3 DNA: TGTGCCAGCAGCCCAAGAACAGGGGGCTGGAACATTCAGTACTTC. Translated, it gives CASSPRTGGWNIQYF.

This clonotype was seen many times. The J gene is TRBJ1-1, the V gene TRBV6-5; D gene uncertain. Per the germline V gene, CDR1 is MNHEY and CDR2 is SVGAGI. V lost 2 bases and J lost 1, with 5 bases in between. This CDR3 has 13 amino acids. In nucleotides, the CDR3 is TGTGCCAGCAGTTACCCAGGGAACACTGAAGCTTTCTTT. Its protein product is CASSYPGNTEAFF.

This clonotype appeared many times. This chain joins TRBV20-1 and TRBJ2-1; D is possibly TRBD1 (5 bases). Trimming stripped 7 bases from V and 2 bases from J, with 12 bases between. The CDR3 totals 13 residues. Per germline, CDR1 DFQATT and CDR2 SNEGSKA (reference sequence). CDR3 in amino acids: CSVPTGAYNEQFF. The CDR3 nucleotides read TGCAGTGTTCCCACAGGAGCCTACAATGAGCAGTTCTTC.

This clonotype was observed a few times. The chain uses TRBV20-1 and TRBJ1-2; D gene ambiguous. Trimming removed 5 bases at V and 5 bases at J, with 9 bases between. The CDR3 is 11 residues long. Germline V lookup: CDR1 DFQATT, CDR2 SNEGSKA (reference sequence). CDR3 DNA sequence: TGCAGTGCTCCACTCGTATATGGCTACACCTTC. Amino acid sequence: CSAPLVYGYTF.

Points on this clonotype: This may come from a read error, since a much larger clone is one base off. The chain uses TRBV5-1 and TRBJ2-3; weak D call: TRBD2 (5 bases). V was clipped by 2 bases and J by 3 bases, with 19 bases between them. There are 17 residues in the CDR3. Germline V lookup: CDR1 SGHRS, CDR2 YFSETQ. The CDR3 loop is CASSFRGPVVGTDTQYF. CDR3 DNA: TGCGCCAGCAGCTTTCGCGGGCCTGTCGTTGGTACAGATACGCAGTATTTT.

About this clonotype itself: A far larger clone is just one base off, so this is likely a read error. The gene calls are TRBV6-5 and TRBJ2-3; 9 bases line up with TRBD2. CDR3 length: 15 amino acids. The V gene's germline CDR1 is MNHEY and CDR2 SVGAGI. V shed 4 bases and J 8 bases; nucleotides not matched to a gene: 10. This CDR3 is CASSSTSGSPVTQYF. As DNA, the CDR3 is TGTGCCAGCAGTTCTACTAGCGGGTCGCCAGTTACGCAGTATTTT.

CDR3 sequence reads: CASSSDRGLPGNTIYF. Written as DNA, the CDR3 is TGTGCCAGCAGCTCCGACAGGGGGCTCCCTGGAAACACCATATATTTT. The chain combines TRBV28 with TRBJ1-3; 10 bases agree with TRBD1. V dropped 6 bases and J dropped 2; count of bases not matched to a gene: 7. This CDR3 contains 16 residues. The V gene's germline CDR1 is MDHEN and CDR2 SYDVKM.